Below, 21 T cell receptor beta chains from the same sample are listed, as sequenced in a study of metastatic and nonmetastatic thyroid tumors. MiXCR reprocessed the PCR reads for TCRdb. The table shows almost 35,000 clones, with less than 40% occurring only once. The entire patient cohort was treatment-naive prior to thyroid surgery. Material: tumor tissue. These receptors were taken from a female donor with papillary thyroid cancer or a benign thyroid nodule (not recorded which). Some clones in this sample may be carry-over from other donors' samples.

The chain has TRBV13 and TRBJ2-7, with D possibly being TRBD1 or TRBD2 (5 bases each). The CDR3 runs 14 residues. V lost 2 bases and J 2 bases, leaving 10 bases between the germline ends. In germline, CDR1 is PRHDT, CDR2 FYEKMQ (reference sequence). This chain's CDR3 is CASSLRGVAYEQYF. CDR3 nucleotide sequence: TGTGCCAGCAGCTTAAGGGGAGTAGCCTACGAGCAGTACTTC.

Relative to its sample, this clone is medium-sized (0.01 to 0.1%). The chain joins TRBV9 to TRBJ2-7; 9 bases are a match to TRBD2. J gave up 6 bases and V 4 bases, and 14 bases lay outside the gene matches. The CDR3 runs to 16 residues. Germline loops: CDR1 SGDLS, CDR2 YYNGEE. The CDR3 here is CASSPSVGTSFSEQYF. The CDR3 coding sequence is TGTGCCAGCAGCCCTTCGGTGGGGACTAGCTTTTCCGAGCAGTACTTC.

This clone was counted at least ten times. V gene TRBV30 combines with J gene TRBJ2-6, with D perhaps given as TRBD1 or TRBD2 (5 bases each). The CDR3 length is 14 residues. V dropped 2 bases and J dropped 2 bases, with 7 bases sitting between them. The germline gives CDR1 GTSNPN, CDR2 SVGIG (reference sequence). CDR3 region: CAWSRGAGANVLTF. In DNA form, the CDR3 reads TGTGCCTGGAGTCGAGGGGCTGGGGCCAACGTCCTGACTTTC. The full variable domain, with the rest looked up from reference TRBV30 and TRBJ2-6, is SQTIHQWPATLVQPVGSPLSLECTVEGTSNPNLYWYRQAAGRGLQLLFYSVGIGQISSEVPQNLSASRPQDRQFILSSKKLLLSDSGFYLCAWSRGAGANVLTFGAGSRLTVL.

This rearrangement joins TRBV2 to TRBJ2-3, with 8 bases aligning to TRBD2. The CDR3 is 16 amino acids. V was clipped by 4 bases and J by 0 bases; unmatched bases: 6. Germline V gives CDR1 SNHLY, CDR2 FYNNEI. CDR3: CASSGLAISSTDTQYF. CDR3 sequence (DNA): TGTGCCAGCAGTGGACTAGCGATATCTAGCACAGATACGCAGTATTTT.

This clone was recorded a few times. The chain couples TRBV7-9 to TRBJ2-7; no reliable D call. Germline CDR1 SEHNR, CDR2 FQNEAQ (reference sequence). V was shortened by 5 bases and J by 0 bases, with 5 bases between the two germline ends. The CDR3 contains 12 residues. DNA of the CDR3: TGTGCCAGCAGCGTGAACTCCTACGAGCAGTACTTC. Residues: CASSVNSYEQYF.

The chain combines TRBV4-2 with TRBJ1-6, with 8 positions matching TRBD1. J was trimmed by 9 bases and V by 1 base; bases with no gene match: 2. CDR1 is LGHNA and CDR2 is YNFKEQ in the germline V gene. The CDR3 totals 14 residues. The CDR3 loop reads CASSQGQGASPLHF. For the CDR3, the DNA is TGTGCCAGCAGCCAAGGGCAGGGGGCTTCACCCCTCCACTTT.

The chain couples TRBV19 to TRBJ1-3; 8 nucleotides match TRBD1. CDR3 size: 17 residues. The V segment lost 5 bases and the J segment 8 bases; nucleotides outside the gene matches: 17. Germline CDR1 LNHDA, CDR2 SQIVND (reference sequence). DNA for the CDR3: TGTGCCAGTAGTGAATGTAGTGGCAGGGGGCGGATAGACACCATATATTTT. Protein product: CASSECSGRGRIDTIYF.

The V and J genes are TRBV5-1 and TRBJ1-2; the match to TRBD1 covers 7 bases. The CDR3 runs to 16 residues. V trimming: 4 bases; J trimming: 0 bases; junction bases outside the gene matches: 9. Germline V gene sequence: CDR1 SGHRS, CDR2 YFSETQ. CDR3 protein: CASSQTRDSSNYGYTF. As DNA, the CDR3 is TGCGCCAGCAGCCAAACCAGGGACAGCTCTAACTATGGCTACACCTTC.

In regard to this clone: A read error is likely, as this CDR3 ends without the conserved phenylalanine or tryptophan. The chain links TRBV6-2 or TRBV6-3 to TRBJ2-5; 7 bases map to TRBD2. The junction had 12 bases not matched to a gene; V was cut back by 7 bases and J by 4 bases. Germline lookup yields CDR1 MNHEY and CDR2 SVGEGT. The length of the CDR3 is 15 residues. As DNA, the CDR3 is TGTGCCAGCACCACAATGGGAGGGAGAGCAGAGACCCAGTACCTC. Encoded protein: CASTTMGGRAETQYL.

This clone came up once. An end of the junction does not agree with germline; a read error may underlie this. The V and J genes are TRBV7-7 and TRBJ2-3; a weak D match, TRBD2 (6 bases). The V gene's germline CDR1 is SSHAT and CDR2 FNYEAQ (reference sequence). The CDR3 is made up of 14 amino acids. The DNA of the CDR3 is TGTGCTAGCAGCTTCGGGGGTTACACAGATACGCGGTATTTT. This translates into CASSFGGYTDTRYF.

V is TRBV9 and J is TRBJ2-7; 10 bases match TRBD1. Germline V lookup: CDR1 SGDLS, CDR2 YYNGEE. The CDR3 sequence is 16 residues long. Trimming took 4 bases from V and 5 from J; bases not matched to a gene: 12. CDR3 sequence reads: CASSPFPDRGKNEQYF. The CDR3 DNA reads TGTGCCAGCAGCCCATTTCCGGACAGGGGGAAGAACGAGCAGTACTTC. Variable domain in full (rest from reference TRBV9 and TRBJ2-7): DSGVTQTPKHLITATGQRVTLRCSPRSGDLSVYWYQQSLDQGLQFLIQYYNGEERAKGNILERFSAQQFPDLHSELNLSSLELGDSALYFCASSPFPDRGKNEQYFGPGTRLTVT.

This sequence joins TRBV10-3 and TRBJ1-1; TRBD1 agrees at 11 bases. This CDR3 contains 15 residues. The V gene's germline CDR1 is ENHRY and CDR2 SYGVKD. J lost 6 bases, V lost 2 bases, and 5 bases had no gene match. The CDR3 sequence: CAISEPGQGVAEAFF. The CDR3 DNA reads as TGTGCCATCAGTGAGCCGGGACAGGGGGTGGCTGAAGCTTTCTTT.

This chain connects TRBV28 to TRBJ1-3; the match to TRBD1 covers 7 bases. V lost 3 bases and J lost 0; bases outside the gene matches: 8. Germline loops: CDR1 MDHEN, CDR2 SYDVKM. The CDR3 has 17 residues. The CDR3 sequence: CASSLVVRGSSGNTIYF. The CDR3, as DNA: TGTGCCAGCAGTTTGGTCGTCAGGGGGAGCTCTGGAAACACCATATATTTT.

The CDR3 sequence: CASSGQANTGELFF. CDR3 DNA sequence: TGTGCCAGCAGCGGACAGGCCAACACCGGGGAGCTGTTTTTT. The V call is TRBV6-1, the J call TRBJ2-2, with 7 bases lining up with TRBD1. CDR1 is MNHNS, CDR2 SASEGT, per germline. V was pared by 6 bases and J by 2 bases, with 3 bases of the junction left unmatched. This CDR3 is built from 14 residues.

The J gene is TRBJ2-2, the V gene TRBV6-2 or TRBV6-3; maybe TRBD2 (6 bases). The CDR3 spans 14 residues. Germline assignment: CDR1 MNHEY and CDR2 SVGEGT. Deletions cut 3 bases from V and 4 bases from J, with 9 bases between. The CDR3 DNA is TGTGCCAGCAGTTATGAACTAGCCACCGGGGAGCTGTTTTTT. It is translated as CASSYELATGELFF.

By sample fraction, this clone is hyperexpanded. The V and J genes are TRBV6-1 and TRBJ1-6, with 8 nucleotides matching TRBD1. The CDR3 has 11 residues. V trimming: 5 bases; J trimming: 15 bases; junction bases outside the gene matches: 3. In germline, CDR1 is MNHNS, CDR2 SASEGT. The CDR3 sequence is CASSLGQGLHF. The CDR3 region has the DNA TGTGCCAGCAGTCTCGGACAGGGCCTCCACTTT.

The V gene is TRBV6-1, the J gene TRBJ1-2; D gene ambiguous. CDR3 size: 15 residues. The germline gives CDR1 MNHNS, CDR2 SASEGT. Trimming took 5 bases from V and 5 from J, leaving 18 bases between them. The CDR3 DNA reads TGTGCCAGCAGTCCCCAGGCCAGGATAGCATATGGCTACACCTTC. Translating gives CASSPQARIAYGYTF.

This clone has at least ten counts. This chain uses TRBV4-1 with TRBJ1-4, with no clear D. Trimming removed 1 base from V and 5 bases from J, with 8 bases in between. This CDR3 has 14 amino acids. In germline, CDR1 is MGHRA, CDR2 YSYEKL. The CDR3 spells CASSQVPSNEKLFF. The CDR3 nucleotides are TGCGCCAGCAGCCAAGTCCCCAGCAATGAAAAACTGTTTTTT.

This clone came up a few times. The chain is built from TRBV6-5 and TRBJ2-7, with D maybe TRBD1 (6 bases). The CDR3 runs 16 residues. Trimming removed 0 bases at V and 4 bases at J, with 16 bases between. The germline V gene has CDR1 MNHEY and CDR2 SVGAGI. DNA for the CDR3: TGTGCCAGCAGTTACTCACCTGAACAGGGTGGGTACGAGCAGTACTTC. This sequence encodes CASSYSPEQGGYEQYF.

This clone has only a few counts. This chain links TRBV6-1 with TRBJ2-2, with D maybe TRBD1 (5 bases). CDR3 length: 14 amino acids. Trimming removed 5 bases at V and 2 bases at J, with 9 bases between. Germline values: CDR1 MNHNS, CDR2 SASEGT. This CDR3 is CASSLQVNTGELFF. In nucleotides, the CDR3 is TGTGCCAGCAGTCTACAGGTCAACACCGGGGAGCTGTTTTTT.

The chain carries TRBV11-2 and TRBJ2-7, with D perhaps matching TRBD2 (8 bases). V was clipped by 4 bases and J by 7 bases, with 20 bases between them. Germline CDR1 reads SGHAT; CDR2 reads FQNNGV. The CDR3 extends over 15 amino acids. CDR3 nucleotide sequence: TGTGCCAGCAGCTGGGTACTAGCGGTACAGGGGGAGCAGTACTTC. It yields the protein CASSWVLAVQGEQYF.